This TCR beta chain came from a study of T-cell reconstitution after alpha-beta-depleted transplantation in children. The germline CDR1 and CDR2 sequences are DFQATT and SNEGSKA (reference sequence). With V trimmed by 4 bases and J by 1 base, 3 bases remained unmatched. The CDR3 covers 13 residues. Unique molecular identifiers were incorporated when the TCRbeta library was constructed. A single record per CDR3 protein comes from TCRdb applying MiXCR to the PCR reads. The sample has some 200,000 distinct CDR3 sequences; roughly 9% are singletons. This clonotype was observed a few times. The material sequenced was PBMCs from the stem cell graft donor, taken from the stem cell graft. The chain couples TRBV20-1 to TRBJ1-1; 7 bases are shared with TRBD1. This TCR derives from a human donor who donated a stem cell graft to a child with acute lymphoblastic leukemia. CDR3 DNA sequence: TGCAGTGCTAATCGGGACAGGAACACTGAAGCTTTCTTT. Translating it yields CSANRDRNTEAFF.